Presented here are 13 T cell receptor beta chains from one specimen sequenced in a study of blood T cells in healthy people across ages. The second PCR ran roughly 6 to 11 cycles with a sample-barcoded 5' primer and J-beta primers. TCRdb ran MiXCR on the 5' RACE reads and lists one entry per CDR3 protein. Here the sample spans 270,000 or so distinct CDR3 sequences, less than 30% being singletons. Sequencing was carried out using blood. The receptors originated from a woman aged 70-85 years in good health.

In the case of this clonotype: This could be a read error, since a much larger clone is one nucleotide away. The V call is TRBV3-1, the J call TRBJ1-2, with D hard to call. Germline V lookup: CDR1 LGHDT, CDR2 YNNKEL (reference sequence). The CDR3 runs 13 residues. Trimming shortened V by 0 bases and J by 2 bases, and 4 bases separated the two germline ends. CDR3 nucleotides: TGTGCCAGCAGCCAAGAAGGGAACTATGGCTACACCTTC. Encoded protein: CASSQEGNYGYTF.

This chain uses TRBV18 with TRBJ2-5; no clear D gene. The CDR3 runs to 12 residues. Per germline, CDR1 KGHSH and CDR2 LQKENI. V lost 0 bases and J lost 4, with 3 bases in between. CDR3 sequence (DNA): TGTGCCAGCTCACCACCGTTAGAGACCCAGTACTTC. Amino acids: CASSPPLETQYF. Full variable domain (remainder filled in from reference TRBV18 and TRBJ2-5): NAGVMQNPRHLVRRRGQEARLRCSPMKGHSHVYWYRQLPEEGLKFMVYLQKENIIDESGMPKERFSAEFPKEGPSILRIQQVVRGDSAAYFCASSPPLETQYFGPGTRLLVL.

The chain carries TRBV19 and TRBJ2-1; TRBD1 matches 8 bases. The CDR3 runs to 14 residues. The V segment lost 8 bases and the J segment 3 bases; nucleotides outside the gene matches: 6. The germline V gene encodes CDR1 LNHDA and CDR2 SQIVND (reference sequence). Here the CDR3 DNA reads TGTGCCAGTGGGAGGACAGGGAACTACAATGAGCAGTTCTTC. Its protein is CASGRTGNYNEQFF.

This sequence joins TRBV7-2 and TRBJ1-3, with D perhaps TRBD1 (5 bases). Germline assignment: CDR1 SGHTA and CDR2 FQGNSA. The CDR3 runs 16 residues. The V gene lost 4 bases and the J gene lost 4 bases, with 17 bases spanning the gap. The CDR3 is CASSSRGPSGGNTIYF. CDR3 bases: TGTGCCAGCAGCTCTAGGGGCCCTTCGGGCGGAAACACCATATATTTT.

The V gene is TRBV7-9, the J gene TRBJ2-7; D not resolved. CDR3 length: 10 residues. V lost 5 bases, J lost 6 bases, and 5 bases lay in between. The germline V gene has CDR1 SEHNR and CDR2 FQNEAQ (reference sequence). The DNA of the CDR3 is TGTGCCAGCAGCCCACTCGAGCAGTACTTC. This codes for CASSPLEQYF.

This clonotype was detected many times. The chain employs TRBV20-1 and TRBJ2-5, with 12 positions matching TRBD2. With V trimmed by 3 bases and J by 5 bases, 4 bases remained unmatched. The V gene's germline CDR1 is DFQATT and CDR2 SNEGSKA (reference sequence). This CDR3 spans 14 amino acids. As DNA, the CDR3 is TGCAGTGCTAGTAAGCTAGCGGGAGGGGAGACCCAGTACTTC. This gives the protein CSASKLAGGETQYF.

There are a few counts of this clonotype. In DNA form, the CDR3 reads TGCAGTGCTAGATGGGCAGGCTCTTCGCAGAACACCGGGGAGCTGTTTTTT. This gives the protein CSARWAGSSQNTGELFF. The chain is built from TRBV20-1 and TRBJ2-2, with D uncertain. V lost 2 bases, J lost 1 base, and 17 bases lay in between. Germline V gene sequence: CDR1 DFQATT, CDR2 SNEGSKA (reference sequence). The CDR3 runs 17 residues.

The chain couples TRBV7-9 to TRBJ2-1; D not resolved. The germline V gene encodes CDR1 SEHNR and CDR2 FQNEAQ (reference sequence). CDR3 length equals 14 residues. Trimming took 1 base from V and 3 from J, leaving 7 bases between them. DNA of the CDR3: TGTGCCAGCAGCTTAGAGAGTTTCTACAATGAGCAGTTCTTC. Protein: CASSLESFYNEQFF.

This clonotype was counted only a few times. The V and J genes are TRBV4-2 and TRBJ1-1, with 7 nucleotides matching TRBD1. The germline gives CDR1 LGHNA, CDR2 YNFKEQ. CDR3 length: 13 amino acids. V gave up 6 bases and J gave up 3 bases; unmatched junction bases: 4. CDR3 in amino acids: CASSGQVYTEAFF. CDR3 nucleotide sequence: TGTGCCAGCAGTGGACAGGTCTACACTGAAGCTTTCTTT.

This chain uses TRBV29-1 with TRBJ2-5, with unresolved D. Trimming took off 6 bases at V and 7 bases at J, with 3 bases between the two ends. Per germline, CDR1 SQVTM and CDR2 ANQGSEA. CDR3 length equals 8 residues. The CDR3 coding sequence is TGCAGCGTCCCGACCCAGTACTTC. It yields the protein CSVPTQYF.

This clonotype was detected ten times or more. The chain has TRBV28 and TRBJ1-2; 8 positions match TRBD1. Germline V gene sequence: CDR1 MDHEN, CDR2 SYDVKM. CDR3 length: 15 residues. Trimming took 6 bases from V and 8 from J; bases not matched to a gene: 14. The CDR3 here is CASSLSGGQGGGYTF. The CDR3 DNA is TGTGCCAGCAGCCTCTCAGGAGGACAGGGAGGCGGCTACACCTTC.

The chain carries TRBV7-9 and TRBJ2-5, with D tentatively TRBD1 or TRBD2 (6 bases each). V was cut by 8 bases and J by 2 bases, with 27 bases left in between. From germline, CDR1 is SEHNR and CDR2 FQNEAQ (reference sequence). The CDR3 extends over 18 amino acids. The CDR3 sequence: CASSPTGATLRAQETQYF. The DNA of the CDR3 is TGTGCCAGCTCCCCCACGGGGGCGACTCTCCGGGCGCAAGAGACCCAGTACTTC. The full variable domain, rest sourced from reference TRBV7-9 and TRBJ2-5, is DTGVSQNPRHKITKRGQNVTFRCDPISEHNRLYWYRQTLGQGPEFLTYFQNEAQLEKSRLLSDRFSAERPKGSFSTLEIQRTEQGDSAMYLCASSPTGATLRAQETQYFGPGTRLLVL.

The CDR3 reads CSGLPEGLGETQYF. In DNA form, the CDR3 reads TGCAGCGGACTCCCGGAGGGGCTCGGGGAGACCCAGTACTTC. The rearrangement uses TRBV29-1 and TRBJ2-5, with D maybe TRBD2 (6 bases). The germline CDR1 and CDR2 sequences are SQVTM and ANQGSEA. V lost 7 bases to trimming and J lost 5 bases, with 20 bases between them. The CDR3 loop spans 14 amino acids.